This T cell receptor beta chain derives from a study of cytomegalovirus exposure and HLA in healthy donors. General study results and limits: Later analysis found that TCR beta chains associated with HLA were more clonally expanded than other, equally common chains. Many donors shared some public TCRs, even though most TCR sequences were rare. Cytomegalovirus status was reportedly diagnosed by the classifier with high sensitivity and specificity.

The PCR ran on 60 Vbeta and 13 Jbeta primers. The repertoire was sequenced with immunoSEQ multiplex PCR; TCRdb's copy has only in-frame clones and lacks some. The sample lists about 200,000 clones, about 81% occurring once. A few counts support this clone. No antigen is known for it. This CDR3 is built from 15 residues. Trimming pared 2 bases from V and 0 bases from J, leaving 10 bases between. From germline, CDR1 is MNHNS and CDR2 SASEGT. The V and J genes are TRBV6-1 and TRBJ1-1; the D gene is possibly TRBD1 (5 bases). The sequence was collected from a woman aged 40 to 50 in good health and CMV-seronegative. The specimen sequenced was PBMCs. The CDR3 region is CASSERGGMNTEAFF. In DNA, the CDR3 is TGTGCCAGCAGTGAAAGGGGAGGGATGAACACTGAAGCTTTCTTT.